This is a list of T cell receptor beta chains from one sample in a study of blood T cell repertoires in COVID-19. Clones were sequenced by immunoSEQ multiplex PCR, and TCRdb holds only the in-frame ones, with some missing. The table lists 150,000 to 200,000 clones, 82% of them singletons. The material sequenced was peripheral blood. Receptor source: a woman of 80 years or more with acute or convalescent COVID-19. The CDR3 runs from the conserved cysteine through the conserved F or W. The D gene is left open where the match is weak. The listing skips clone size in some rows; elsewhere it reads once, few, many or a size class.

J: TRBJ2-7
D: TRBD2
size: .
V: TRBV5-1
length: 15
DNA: TGCGCCAGCAGCCCCAGGACTAGCGGGAGTCACGAGCAGTACTTC
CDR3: CASSPRTSGSHEQYF

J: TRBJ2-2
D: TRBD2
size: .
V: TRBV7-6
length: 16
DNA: TGTGCCAGCAGCTTAGAATCCAGCGGGAGGGCCGGGGAGCTGTTTTTT
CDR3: CASSLESSGRAGELFF

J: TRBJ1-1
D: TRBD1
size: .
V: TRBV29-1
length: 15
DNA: TGCAGCGTTGACCCCCGACAGGGGGCGGACACTGAAGCTTTCTTT
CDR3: CSVDPRQGADTEAFF

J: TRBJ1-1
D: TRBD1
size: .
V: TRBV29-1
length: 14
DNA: TGCAGCGTCCCGGACAGGGGGCGGTACACTGAAGCTTTCTTT
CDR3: CSVPDRGRYTEAFF

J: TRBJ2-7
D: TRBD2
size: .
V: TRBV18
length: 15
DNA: TGTGCCAGCTCAACGACTAGCGGGAGGATCTACGAGCAGTACTTC
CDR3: CASSTTSGRIYEQYF

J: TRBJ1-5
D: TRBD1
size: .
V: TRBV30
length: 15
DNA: TGTGCCTGGAGCCCGGGACAGGGAAATGGACAGCCCCAGCATTTT
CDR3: CAWSPGQGNGQPQHF

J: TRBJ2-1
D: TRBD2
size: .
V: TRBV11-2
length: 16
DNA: TGTGCCAGCAGCTTTACCCTAACGGCGGGAGGCAATGAGCAGTTCTTC
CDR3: CASSFTLTAGGNEQFF

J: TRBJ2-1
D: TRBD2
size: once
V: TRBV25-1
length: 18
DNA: TGTGCCAGCAGTGTCCTTGGATTCGGGGGGACTTACTACAATGAGCAGTTCTTC
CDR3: CASSVLGFGGTYYNEQFF

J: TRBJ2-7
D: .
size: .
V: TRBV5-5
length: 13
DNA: TGTGCCAGCAGCTTGGCCACGGCCTACGAGCAGTACTTC
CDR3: CASSLATAYEQYF

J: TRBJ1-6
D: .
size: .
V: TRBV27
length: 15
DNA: TGTGCCAGCAGTTTAAAGCGCTCCTATAATTCACCCCTCCACTTT
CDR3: CASSLKRSYNSPLHF

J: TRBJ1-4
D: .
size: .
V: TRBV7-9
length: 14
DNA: TGTGCCAGCAGCTCTTCGGGGGTTCAAGAAAAACTGTTTTTT
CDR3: CASSSSGVQEKLFF

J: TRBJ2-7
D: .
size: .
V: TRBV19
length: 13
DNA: TGTGCCAGTAGTCCGGGACTCCTGATAGAGCAGTACTTC
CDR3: CASSPGLLIEQYF

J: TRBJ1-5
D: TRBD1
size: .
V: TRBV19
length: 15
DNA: TGTGCCAGTAGTGTTTCCGGGACAGTCAATCAGCCCCAGCATTTT
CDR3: CASSVSGTVNQPQHF

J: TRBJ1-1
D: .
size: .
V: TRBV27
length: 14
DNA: TGTGCCAGCAGTGATTCAGGAGGGGTCACTGAAGCTTTCTTT
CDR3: CASSDSGGVTEAFF

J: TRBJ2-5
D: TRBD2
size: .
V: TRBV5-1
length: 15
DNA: TGCGCCAGCAGCTTGGTTGGGACTAGGAGCGAGACCCAGTACTTC
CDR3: CASSLVGTRSETQYF

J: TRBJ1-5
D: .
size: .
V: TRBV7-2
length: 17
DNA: TGTGCCAGCAGCTTATTGTCGACACCGTTTAGCAATCAGCCCCAGCATTTT
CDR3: CASSLLSTPFSNQPQHF

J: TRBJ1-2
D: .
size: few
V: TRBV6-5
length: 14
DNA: TGTGCCAGCAGTACGCTCGGGCAGGGGCATGGCTACACCTTC
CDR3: CASSTLGQGHGYTF

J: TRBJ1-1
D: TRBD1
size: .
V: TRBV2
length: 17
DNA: TGTGCCAGCAGTGAAAACGGGGGACAGGGCTTGAACACTGAAGCTTTCTTT
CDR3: CASSENGGQGLNTEAFF

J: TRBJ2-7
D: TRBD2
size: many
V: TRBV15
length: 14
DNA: TGTGCCACCAGCAAGGGCGGGAGCTCCTACGAGCAGTACTTC
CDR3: CATSKGGSSYEQYF

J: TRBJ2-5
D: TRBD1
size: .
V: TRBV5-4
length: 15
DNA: TGTGCCAGCAGCCCACAGGGGAAAGACCAAGAGACCCAGTACTTC
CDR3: CASSPQGKDQETQYF

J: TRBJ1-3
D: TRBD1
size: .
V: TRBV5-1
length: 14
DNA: TGCGCCAGCAGCCCGGGGACAGATGGAAACACCATATATTTT
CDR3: CASSPGTDGNTIYF

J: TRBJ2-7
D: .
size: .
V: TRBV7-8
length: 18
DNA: TGTGCCAGCAGCCCAATCCACCCGAGGGCTAGCCACTCCTACGAGCAGTACTTC
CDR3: CASSPIHPRASHSYEQYF

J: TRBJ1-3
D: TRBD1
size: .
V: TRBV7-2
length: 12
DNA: TGTGCCAGCAGCGTCACAGGGGGGCCCTGCTATTTT
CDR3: CASSVTGGPCYF

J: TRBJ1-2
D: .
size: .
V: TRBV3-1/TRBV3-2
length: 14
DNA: TGTGCCAGCAGCCAACAGACAGGTCCGCTTGGCTACACCTTC
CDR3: CASSQQTGPLGYTF

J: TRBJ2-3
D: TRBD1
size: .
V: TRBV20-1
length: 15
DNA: TGCAGTGCTAGTAGCGACAGGGTCAACACAGATACGCAGTATTTT
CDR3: CSASSDRVNTDTQYF

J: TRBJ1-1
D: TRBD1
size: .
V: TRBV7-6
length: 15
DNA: TGTGCCAGCAGCTTAGCTTACAGGGGGCTGACTGAAGCTTTCTTT
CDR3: CASSLAYRGLTEAFF

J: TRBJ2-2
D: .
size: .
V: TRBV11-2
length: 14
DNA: TGTGCCAGCAGCTTACTTCGAGCGACCGGGGAGCTGTTTTTT
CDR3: CASSLLRATGELFF

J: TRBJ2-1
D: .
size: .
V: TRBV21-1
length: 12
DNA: TGTGCCAGCAGCAAAGAGGCTAGCGGGCAGTTCTTC
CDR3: CASSKEASGQFF

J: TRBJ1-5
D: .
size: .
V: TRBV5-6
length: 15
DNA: TGTGCCAGCAGCTCAGGGACATCGACTAATCAGCCCCAGCATTTT
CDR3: CASSSGTSTNQPQHF

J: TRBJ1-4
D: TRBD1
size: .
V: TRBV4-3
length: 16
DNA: TGCGCCAGCAGCCATGGATTGACAGGGGATAATGAAAAACTGTTTTTT
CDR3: CASSHGLTGDNEKLFF

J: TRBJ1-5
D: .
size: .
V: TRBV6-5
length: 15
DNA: TGTGCCAGCGCTGATTATTTGGGGCCCAATCAGCCCCAGCATTTT
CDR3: CASADYLGPNQPQHF

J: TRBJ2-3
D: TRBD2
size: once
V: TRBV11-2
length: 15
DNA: TGTGCCAGCAGATTCCGAGCGGGAGAACCGATGACGCAGTATTTT
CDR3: CASRFRAGEPMTQYF

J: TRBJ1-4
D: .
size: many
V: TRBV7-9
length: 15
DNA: TGTGCCAGCAGTGAAAGGCAGGGGACAACGGAAAAACTGTTTTTT
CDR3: CASSERQGTTEKLFF

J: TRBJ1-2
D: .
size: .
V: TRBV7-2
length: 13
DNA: TGTGCCAGCAGCATAGACGGACTCGCCGGCTACACCTTC
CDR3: CASSIDGLAGYTF

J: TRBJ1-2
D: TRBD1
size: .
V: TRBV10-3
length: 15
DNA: TGTGCCATCAGTGCGTCGACAGGGTCTAACTATGGCTACACCTTC
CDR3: CAISASTGSNYGYTF

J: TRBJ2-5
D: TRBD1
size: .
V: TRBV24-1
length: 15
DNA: TGTGCCACCAGTGACCCCACAGGGACAGGAGAGACCCAGTACTTC
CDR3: CATSDPTGTGETQYF

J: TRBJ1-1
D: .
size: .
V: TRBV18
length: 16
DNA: TGTGCCAGCTCACCACCGTACGGGGTATTGAACACTGAAGCTTTCTTT
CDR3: CASSPPYGVLNTEAFF

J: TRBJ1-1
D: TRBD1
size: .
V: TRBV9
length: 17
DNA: TGTGCCAGCAGCGTAGCTATAGGGGGCGGCGAGGGCACTGAAGCTTTCTTT
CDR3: CASSVAIGGGEGTEAFF

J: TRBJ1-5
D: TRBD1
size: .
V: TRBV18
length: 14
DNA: TGTGCCAGCTCACCAGGAGGGGGCTATCAGCCCCAGCATTTT
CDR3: CASSPGGGYQPQHF

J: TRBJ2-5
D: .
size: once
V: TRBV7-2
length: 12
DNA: TGTGCCAGCAGCTCTAGGGGGAAGACCCAGTACTTC
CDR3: CASSSRGKTQYF